This TCR beta chain came from a study of T cell clonotyping in hematopoietic cell transplantation. As for the study in general: Recipients' pretransplant samples followed cytoreduction. Points from the study as a whole: Broader posttransplant TCR repertoire diversity was predicted by graft donor and pretransplant recipient Inverse Simpson Index values. Pathologically expanded recipient clonotypes increased progressively from day 30 to day 180 as diversity fell. CD4 and CD8 repertoire contributions could not be separated without sorting.

A note on this clone: Antigen: not known.

Indicated time point: recipient sample about 28 days before transplant, after cytoreduction. The repertoire was sequenced with immunoSEQ multiplex PCR; TCRdb's copy has only in-frame clones and lacks some. The data contain about 28,000 clones, about 93% of them singletons. Germline CDR1 reads MGHDK; CDR2 reads SYGVNS. V was cut by 2 bases and J by 7 bases, with 17 bases left in between. The CDR3 sequence is 15 residues long. This chain uses TRBV25-1 with TRBJ1-2; no clear D. Sequenced material: peripheral blood mononuclear cells, taken before stem cell transplant. The sequence came from a man aged 45-65 years with acute myeloid leukemia. Some clones in this sample may be carry-over from other donors' samples. In DNA, the CDR3 is TGTGCCAGCAGTGAAGGGTACGGGATCAGAGCTGGCTACACCTTC. This encodes CASSEGYGIRAGYTF.